The 21 T cell receptor beta chains below all came from one sample that was sequenced in a study of regulatory T cells in long-lasting Graves disease. Library construction for TCR beta used iRepertoire HTBI primers and Arm-PCR of CDR3 regions. MiXCR was run by TCRdb on the multiplex PCR reads, yielding one entry per CDR3 protein. The sample shows 440,000 or so distinct CDR3 sequences, about 16% of them seen only once. Time point reported: newly diagnosed GD, antithyroid drugs for less than 3 months. The TCR library was prepared using RNA isolated from PBMCs. These data also formed part of another study, on T cells in Graves' hyperthyroidism and ophthalmopathy.

Sequenced here: peripheral blood mononuclear cells (PBMCs), sampled at new diagnosis, from a patient treated with antithyroid drugs. The receptors here all came from a woman under 40 with Graves disease.

This clonotype was found a few times. The rearrangement links TRBV20-1 to TRBJ2-7; D is perhaps TRBD2 (8 bases). Germline CDR1 reads DFQATT; CDR2 reads SNEGSKA (reference sequence). V lost 3 bases and J 3 bases, leaving 18 bases between the germline ends. The CDR3 has 15 residues. The CDR3 region is CSAREGAGGGYEQYF. The DNA for the CDR3 is TGCAGTGCTAGGGAGGGGGCCGGGGGGGGCTACGAGCAGTACTTC.

This clonotype occurred many times. This chain connects TRBV20-1 to TRBJ1-5; D gene ambiguous. Trimming left V 1 base short and J 9 bases short, with 16 bases between. In germline, CDR1 is DFQATT, CDR2 SNEGSKA (reference sequence). This CDR3 contains 14 residues. The CDR3 coding sequence is TGCAGTGCTAGAGGCGGACTCCGCGTTACGCCCCAGCATTTT. It translates to CSARGGLRVTPQHF.

This clonotype was counted many times. The chain joins TRBV6-1 to TRBJ2-7; D not certain. The CDR3 runs 15 residues. V lost 6 bases, J lost 4 bases, and 19 bases lay in between. Per germline, CDR1 MNHNS and CDR2 SASEGT. This CDR3 is CASSTPATLEYEQYF. As DNA, the CDR3 is TGTGCCAGCAGCACACCCGCCACACTGGAATACGAGCAGTACTTC.

This clonotype appeared many times. This chain links TRBV30 with TRBJ1-3; 9 bases are a match to TRBD1. Per the germline V gene, CDR1 is GTSNPN and CDR2 is SVGIG (reference sequence). The length of the CDR3 is 16 residues. The ends lost 2 bases at V and 2 bases at J; junction bases unmatched: 7. This CDR3 reads CAWSPGQGWTGNTIYF. In nucleotides, the CDR3 is TGTGCCTGGAGTCCTGGACAGGGGTGGACTGGAAACACCATATATTTT.

The J gene is TRBJ1-3, the V gene TRBV20-1, with D uncertain. The germline CDR1 and CDR2 sequences are DFQATT and SNEGSKA (reference sequence). The CDR3 is 13 amino acids. Trimming removed 3 bases at V and 0 bases at J, with 6 bases between. In DNA form, the CDR3 reads TGCAGTGCTAGGGGGAACTCTGGAAACACCATATATTTT. It translates to CSARGNSGNTIYF.

In nucleotides, the CDR3 is TGTGCCAGCAGCTCTCGACGTCGGGGGAATGAGCAGTTCTTC. Translated, it gives CASSSRRRGNEQFF. The chain couples TRBV7-2 to TRBJ2-1; weak D call: TRBD2 (6 bases). CDR1 and CDR2 from the germline V gene are SGHTA and FQGNSA. The CDR3 covers 14 residues. Trimming removed 4 bases from V and 7 bases from J, with 14 bases in between.

A remark on this clonotype: Given a much more abundant clone one base away, this may be a read error. The chain uses TRBV14 and TRBJ2-7, with D perhaps matching TRBD2 (6 bases). CDR1 and CDR2 (germline): SGHDN, FVKESK. The CDR3 totals 15 residues. CDR3 in amino acids: CASSQEASVSYERYF. The CDR3 nucleotides read TGTGCCAGCAGCCAAGAAGCTAGCGTCTCCTACGAGCGGTACTTC.

This clonotype was seen ten or more times. The chain couples TRBV29-1 to TRBJ2-2; TRBD2 aligns across 14 bases. Germline V CDR1 and CDR2: SQVTM, ANQGSEA. Trimming took 5 bases from V and 0 from J; bases not matched to a gene: 8. The CDR3 loop spans 18 amino acids. The CDR3 coding sequence is TGCAGCGTTTCGGCGACTAGCGGGAGGGCTACGAACACCGGGGAGCTGTTTTTT. As protein: CSVSATSGRATNTGELFF.

V and J are TRBV20-1 and TRBJ2-3; TRBD2 aligns across 10 bases. The DNA end lines up better with TRBJ2-5; the J call may be wrong. Germline CDR1 is DFQATT and CDR2 is SNEGSKA (reference sequence). The CDR3 is made up of 16 amino acids. CDR3 sequence (DNA): TGCAGTGCTAGAGATCAAGGGCTAGCGGGAGTAGAGACCCAGTACTTC. Translation gives CSARDQGLAGVETQYF.

This clonotype was counted at least ten times. V usage is TRBV29-1 and J usage is TRBJ2-7, with 7 bases that match TRBD1. Germline V lookup: CDR1 SQVTM, CDR2 ANQGSEA. CDR3 length: 13 residues. V was clipped by 3 bases and J by 0 bases; unmatched bases: 2. This chain's CDR3 is CSVEGQSSYEQYF. Here the CDR3 DNA reads TGCAGCGTTGAGGGACAGAGCTCCTACGAGCAGTACTTC.

This clonotype was observed many times. This chain joins TRBV28 and TRBJ2-2; D is undetermined. CDR3 length: 11 amino acids. Germline V gene lookup returns CDR1 MDHEN and CDR2 SYDVKM. Trimming removed 6 bases from V and 7 bases from J, with 6 bases in between. The CDR3 protein is CASRSIGELFF. The CDR3, as DNA: TGTGCCAGCAGATCTATCGGGGAGCTGTTTTTT.

For this clonotype: A read error likely explains this, since a far larger clone differs by one base. The V call is TRBV3-1, the J call TRBJ2-1; perhaps TRBD2 as D (5 bases). This CDR3 is built from 12 residues. Trimming took off 3 bases at V and 13 bases at J, with 13 bases between the two ends. From germline, CDR1 is LGHDT and CDR2 YNNKEL (reference sequence). The CDR3 nucleotides read TGTGCCAGCAGCCAGACTAAGACGTCCCAGTTCTTC. Protein sequence: CASSQTKTSQFF.

This clonotype was seen repeatedly, ten times or more. This chain links TRBV29-1 with TRBJ2-5; 8 nucleotides align to TRBD1. The CDR3 runs 13 residues. The germline CDR1 and CDR2 sequences are SQVTM and ANQGSEA. V shed 2 bases and J 4 bases; nucleotides not matched to a gene: 3. CDR3 DNA sequence: TGCAGCGTTGAAAGGACAGGGTCAGAGACCCAGTACTTC. Translating it yields CSVERTGSETQYF.

This clonotype came up many times. J is TRBJ1-1 and V is TRBV29-1; TRBD1 might be the D (5 bases). Trimming stripped 5 bases from V and 0 bases from J, with 7 bases between. CDR1 SQVTM and CDR2 ANQGSEA come from the germline V gene. This CDR3 has 12 residues. CDR3: CSVRQMNTEAFF. The CDR3 DNA follows: TGCAGCGTTCGACAGATGAACACTGAAGCTTTCTTT.

The chain combines TRBV4-3 with TRBJ1-4; D is ambiguous. The CDR3 runs to 16 residues. Germline loops: CDR1 LGHNA, CDR2 YSLEER. Trimming left V 2 bases short and J 7 bases short, with 17 bases between. The CDR3 sequence is CASSQRNRAGREKLFF. The CDR3, as DNA: TGCGCCAGCAGCCAAAGAAACCGGGCCGGTCGTGAAAAACTGTTTTTT.

This chain joins TRBV29-1 and TRBJ2-1; D may be TRBD1 (5 bases). V was trimmed by 4 bases and J by 4 bases, leaving 11 bases between them. The CDR3 consists of 13 residues. Germline assignment: CDR1 SQVTM and CDR2 ANQGSEA. The DNA for the CDR3 is TGCAGCGTTGTAGAGACAGAGTACAATGAGCAGTTCTTC. Amino acids: CSVVETEYNEQFF.

V and J are TRBV19 and TRBJ1-1, with unresolved D. The CDR3 totals 13 residues. Germline CDR1 reads LNHDA; CDR2 reads SQIVND (reference sequence). V was shortened by 6 bases and J by 5 bases, with 13 bases between the two germline ends. The CDR3 sequence: CASSEYTVTEAFF. The CDR3 DNA follows: TGTGCCAGTAGCGAGTACACGGTTACTGAAGCTTTCTTT.

This clonotype occurred many times. V gene TRBV20-1 combines with J gene TRBJ2-5, with 7 bases fitting TRBD2. The CDR3 runs 13 residues. V trimming: 3 bases; J trimming: 1 base; junction bases outside the gene matches: 2. Germline V gene sequence: CDR1 DFQATT, CDR2 SNEGSKA (reference sequence). CDR3 in amino acids: CSASTSVQETQYF. Here the CDR3 DNA reads TGCAGTGCTAGCACTAGCGTCCAAGAGACCCAGTACTTC.

This clonotype was seen repeatedly, ten times or more. This chain connects TRBV6-1 to TRBJ2-7; a possible D gene is TRBD2 (7 bases). The V end was cut by 10 bases, the J end by 0 bases, with 16 bases between. The germline V gene encodes CDR1 MNHNS and CDR2 SASEGT. The CDR3 sequence is 14 residues long. The CDR3 DNA is TGTGCCACACGGGGGCGGGAGAGCTCCTACGAGCAGTACTTC. This gives the protein CATRGRESSYEQYF.

This clonotype was seen at least ten times. The rearrangement joins TRBV7-2 to TRBJ2-2; 7 bases map to TRBD2. The CDR3 covers 16 residues. CDR1 is SGHTA and CDR2 is FQGNSA in the germline V gene. V was pared by 7 bases and J by 5 bases, with 13 bases of the junction left unmatched. The CDR3 reads CASIPSSGEVTGELFF. The CDR3 DNA reads TGTGCCAGCATCCCCTCTAGCGGAGAAGTTACCGGGGAGCTGTTTTTT.

In its sample, this clonotype was seen many times. The V call is TRBV6-1, the J call TRBJ1-2, with 7 positions matching TRBD1. This CDR3 comprises 14 residues. The V and J ends lost 7 bases and 0 bases, in that order; junction bases with no gene match: 5. CDR1 is MNHNS, CDR2 SASEGT, per germline. The CDR3 here is CASTWDRSNYGYTF. As DNA, the CDR3 is TGTGCCAGCACCTGGGACAGATCTAACTATGGCTACACCTTC.